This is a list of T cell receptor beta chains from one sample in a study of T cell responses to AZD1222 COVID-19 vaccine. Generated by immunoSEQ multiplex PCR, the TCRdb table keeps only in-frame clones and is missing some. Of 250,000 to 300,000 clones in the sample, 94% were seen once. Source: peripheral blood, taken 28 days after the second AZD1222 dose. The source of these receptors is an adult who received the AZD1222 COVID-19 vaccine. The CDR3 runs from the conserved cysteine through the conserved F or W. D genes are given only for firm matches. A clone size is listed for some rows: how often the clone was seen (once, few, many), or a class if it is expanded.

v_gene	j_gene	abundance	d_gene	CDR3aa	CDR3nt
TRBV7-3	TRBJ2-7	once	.	CASSLSGSYEQYF	TGTGCCAGCAGCTTATCAGGATCCTACGAGCAGTACTTC
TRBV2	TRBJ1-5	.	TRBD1	CASSPYRGNQPQHF	TGTGCCAGCAGCCCGTACAGGGGGAATCAGCCCCAGCATTTT
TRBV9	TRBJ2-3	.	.	CASSPTSGTDTQYF	TGTGCCAGCAGCCCTACGTCCGGCACAGATACGCAGTATTTT
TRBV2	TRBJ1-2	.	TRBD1	CASNDRAKDYGYTF	TGTGCCAGCAACGACAGGGCAAAGGACTATGGCTACACCTTC
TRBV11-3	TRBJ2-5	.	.	CASSSQETQYF	TGTGCCAGCAGCTCTCAAGAGACCCAGTACTTC
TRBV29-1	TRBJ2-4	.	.	CSALGVDLAKNIQYF	TGCAGCGCCCTGGGGGTAGATCTAGCCAAAAACATTCAGTACTTC
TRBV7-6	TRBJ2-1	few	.	CASSPGPNYEQFF	TGTGCCAGCAGCCCAGGGCCTAATTATGAGCAGTTCTTC
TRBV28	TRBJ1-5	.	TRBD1	CASSHRGYSNQPQHF	TGTGCCAGCAGTCACAGGGGGTATAGCAATCAGCCCCAGCATTTT
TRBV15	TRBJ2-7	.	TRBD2	CATSRGLAGAFSYEQYF	TGTGCCACCAGCAGAGGGCTAGCGGGGGCCTTCTCCTACGAGCAGTACTTC
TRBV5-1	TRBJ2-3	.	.	CASSQLGVSDTQYF	TGCGCCAGCTCCCAACTCGGGGTGTCGGATACGCAGTATTTT
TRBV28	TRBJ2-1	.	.	CASSADFYNEQFF	TGTGCCAGCAGTGCCGACTTCTACAATGAGCAGTTCTTC
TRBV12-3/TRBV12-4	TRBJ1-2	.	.	CASTPGIYGYTF	TGTGCCAGCACACCCGGGATCTATGGCTACACCTTC
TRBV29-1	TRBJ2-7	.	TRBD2	CSVRLAGAYEQYF	TGCAGCGTTCGGCTAGCGGGAGCCTACGAGCAGTACTTC
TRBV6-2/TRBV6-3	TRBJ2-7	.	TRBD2	CASRRAGVYEQYF	TGTGCCAGCCGCCGAGCGGGAGTATACGAGCAGTACTTC
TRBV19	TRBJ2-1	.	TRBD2	CASSMTLRLAGVFNEQFF	TGTGCCAGTAGTATGACCCTCCGACTAGCGGGGGTATTCAATGAGCAGTTCTTC
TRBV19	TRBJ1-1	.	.	CASSPWGAGAEAFF	TGTGCCAGTAGTCCCTGGGGGGCTGGTGCTGAAGCTTTCTTT
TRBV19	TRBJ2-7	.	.	CASSTLGRVYEQYF	TGTGCCAGTAGTACTCTGGGCAGAGTCTACGAGCAGTACTTC
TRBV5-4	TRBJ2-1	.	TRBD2	CASSLAGEYNEQFF	TGTGCCAGCAGCTTAGCGGGAGAGTACAATGAGCAGTTCTTC
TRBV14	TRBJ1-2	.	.	CASSQETRRENGYTF	TGTGCCAGCAGCCAAGAAACTCGCAGGGAGAATGGCTACACCTTC
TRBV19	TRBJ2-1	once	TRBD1	CASSIGPDRAHNEQFF	TGTGCCAGTAGTATAGGGCCGGACAGGGCCCACAATGAGCAGTTCTTC
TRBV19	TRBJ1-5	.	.	CASSIQGTWSQPQHF	TGTGCCAGTAGTATACAGGGGACGTGGAGTCAGCCCCAGCATTTT
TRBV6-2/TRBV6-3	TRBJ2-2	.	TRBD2	CASSPGGTGELFF	TGTGCCAGCAGCCCGGGGGGCACCGGGGAGCTGTTTTTT
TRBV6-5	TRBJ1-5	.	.	CASSTSRRNQPQHF	TGTGCCAGCAGTACCTCCCGAAGGAATCAGCCCCAGCATTTT
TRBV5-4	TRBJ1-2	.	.	CASSRSTANYGYTF	TGTGCCAGCAGCCGCTCGACGGCTAACTATGGCTACACCTTC
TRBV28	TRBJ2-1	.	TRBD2	CASSLPRGGVDEQFF	TGTGCCAGCAGTTTGCCCCGGGGGGGTGTGGATGAGCAGTTCTTC
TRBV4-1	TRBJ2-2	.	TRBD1	CASSQNSWGQGADGELFF	TGCGCCAGCAGCCAAAATTCCTGGGGACAGGGGGCGGACGGGGAGCTGTTTTTT
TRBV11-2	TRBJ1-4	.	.	CASSSSGDRNEKLFF	TGTGCCAGCAGCTCCTCGGGGGACCGTAATGAAAAACTGTTTTTT
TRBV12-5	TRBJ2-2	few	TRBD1	CASGLVLGQGGTGELFF	TGTGCTAGTGGTTTGGTACTGGGACAGGGAGGTACCGGGGAGCTGTTTTTT
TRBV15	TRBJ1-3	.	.	CATSRDTGNTIYF	TGTGCCACCAGCAGGGATACAGGAAACACCATATATTTT
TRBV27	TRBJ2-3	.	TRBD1	CASNGQGTDTQYF	TGTGCCAGCAACGGACAGGGGACAGATACGCAGTATTTT
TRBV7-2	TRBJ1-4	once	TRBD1	CASSLNRGTEQTNEKLFF	TGTGCCAGCAGCCTTAACAGGGGGACGGAGCAAACTAATGAAAAACTGTTTTTT
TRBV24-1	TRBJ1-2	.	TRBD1	CATSDSGTGLKYGYTF	TGTGCCACCAGTGACTCCGGGACAGGGCTAAAGTATGGCTACACCTTC
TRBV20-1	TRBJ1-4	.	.	CSASEPTNEKLFF	TGCAGTGCTAGTGAACCAACTAATGAAAAACTGTTTTTT
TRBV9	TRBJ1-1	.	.	CASSVGTVNTEAFF	TGTGCCAGCAGCGTAGGGACTGTGAACACTGAAGCTTTCTTT
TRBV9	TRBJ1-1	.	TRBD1	CASSTDPGTGAEAFF	TGTGCCAGCAGCACAGACCCCGGGACAGGGGCCGAAGCTTTCTTT
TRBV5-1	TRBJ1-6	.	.	CASSLGQTASHNSPLHF	TGCGCCAGCAGCTTGGGGCAGACGGCAAGCCATAATTCACCCCTCCACTTT
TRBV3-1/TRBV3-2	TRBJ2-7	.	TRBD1	CASSPTGVSVEQYF	TGTGCCAGCAGCCCGACAGGGGTTTCAGTCGAGCAGTACTTC
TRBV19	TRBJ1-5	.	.	CASSPYNQPQHF	TGTGCCAGTAGTCCCTACAATCAGCCCCAGCATTTT
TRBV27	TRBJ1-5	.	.	CASRSGRGDQPQHF	TGTGCCAGCAGATCGGGCCGGGGGGATCAGCCCCAGCATTTT
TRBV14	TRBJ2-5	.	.	CASSQDGYRETQYF	TGTGCCAGCAGCCAAGATGGGTATCGAGAGACCCAGTACTTC
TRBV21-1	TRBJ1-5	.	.	CASSIGRGRSNQPQHF	TGTGCCAGCAGCATTGGCAGGGGGAGAAGCAATCAGCCCCAGCATTTT
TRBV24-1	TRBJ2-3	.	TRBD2	CATSDPSRTSGKADTQYF	TGTGCCACCAGTGACCCATCCAGGACTAGCGGGAAAGCAGATACGCAGTATTTT
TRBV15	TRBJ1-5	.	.	CATSRDRGNQGNQPQHF	TGTGCCACCAGCAGAGATAGGGGGAATCAGGGCAATCAGCCCCAGCATTTT
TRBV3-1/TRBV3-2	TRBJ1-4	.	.	CASSQAGSNEKLFF	TGTGCCAGCAGCCAGGCAGGGTCTAATGAAAAACTGTTTTTT
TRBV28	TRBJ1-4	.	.	CASSPQGVRTNEKLFF	TGTGCCAGCAGCCCACAGGGAGTCAGAACTAATGAAAAACTGTTTTTT
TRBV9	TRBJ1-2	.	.	CASSPDTLPYGYTF	TGTGCCAGCAGCCCTGACACACTTCCCTATGGCTACACCTTC
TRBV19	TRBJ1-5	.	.	CASSLRQGWQPQHF	TGTGCCAGTAGTCTTAGGCAGGGATGGCAGCCCCAGCATTTT
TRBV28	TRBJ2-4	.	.	CASSSHLGARNIQYF	TGTGCCAGCAGTTCTCACCTCGGGGCGAGAAACATTCAGTACTTC
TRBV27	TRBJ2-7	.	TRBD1	CASSLSLTGTYEQYF	TGTGCCAGCAGTTTATCCTTGACAGGGACCTACGAGCAGTACTTC
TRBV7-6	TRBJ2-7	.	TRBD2	CASSLGWGLAQEQYF	TGTGCCAGCAGCTTAGGTTGGGGACTAGCGCAGGAGCAGTACTTC
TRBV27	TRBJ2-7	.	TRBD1	CASSRTGLDEQYF	TGTGCCAGCAGTCGGACAGGGCTGGACGAGCAGTACTTC
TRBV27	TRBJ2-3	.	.	CASSLWTTGTDTQYF	TGTGCCAGCAGTTTATGGACTACCGGCACAGATACGCAGTATTTT